Listed here are 29 T cell receptor beta chains from one sample, sequenced in a study of siplizumab effects on memory and regulatory T cells. TCRdb's copy holds only in-frame clones and misses some; the assay was immunoSEQ multiplex PCR. The table shows some 110,000 clones, with 93% occurring only once. Material: Tregs sorted from blood. The receptors here all came from a human donor in good health.

The chain combines TRBV19 with TRBJ2-1, with D tentatively TRBD1 (5 bases). Looked up from germline, CDR1 is LNHDA and CDR2 is SQIVND (reference sequence). The CDR3 extends over 14 amino acids. The V gene lost 1 base and the J gene lost 9 bases, with 13 bases spanning the gap. CDR3: CASSIVGSQGEQFF. The DNA of the CDR3 is TGTGCCAGTAGTATAGTTGGTAGCCAGGGTGAGCAGTTCTTC.

V gene TRBV30 combines with J gene TRBJ1-1; D is uncertain. The V end lost 0 bases, the J end lost 1 base, and 6 bases lay between the germline ends. The CDR3 loop spans 13 amino acids. From germline, CDR1 is GTSNPN and CDR2 SVGIG (reference sequence). CDR3 sequence reads: CAWSVNRNTEAFF. DNA for the CDR3: TGTGCCTGGAGTGTGAACAGGAACACTGAAGCTTTCTTT.

The J gene is TRBJ2-3, the V gene TRBV25-1; no firm D call. Germline values: CDR1 MGHDK, CDR2 SYGVNS. There are 13 residues in the CDR3. With 6 bases removed from V and 0 bases from J, the gap between germline ends came to 7 bases. CDR3 in DNA: TGTGCCAGCAGCGAACTTAGCACAGATACGCAGTATTTT. Its protein is CASSELSTDTQYF. Using reference TRBV25-1 and TRBJ2-3 for the parts outside the CDR3, the full variable domain is EADIYQTPRYLVIGTGKKITLECSQTMGHDKMYWYQQDPGMELHLIHYSYGVNSTEKGDLSSESTVSRIRTEHFPLTLESARPSHTSQYLCASSELSTDTQYFGPGTRLTVL.

V usage is TRBV5-3 and J usage is TRBJ1-2, with 10 bases identical to TRBD1. Being an ORF, TRBV5-3 has a function that is uncertain. The ends lost 4 bases at V and 6 bases at J; junction bases unmatched: 18. The CDR3 runs 18 residues. CDR3 amino acids: CARSPCARRQGALDGYTF. For the CDR3, the DNA is TGTGCCAGAAGCCCCTGCGCCCGTAGACAGGGGGCGCTTGATGGCTACACCTTC.

The chain combines TRBV7-9 with TRBJ1-1; D ambiguous. This CDR3 contains 16 residues. V was cut by 1 base and J by 1 base, with 13 bases left in between. Germline V gene data show CDR1 as SEHNR and CDR2 as FQNEAQ (reference sequence). As DNA, the CDR3 is TGTGCCAGCAGCTTAGTTGCCGGCCGGAGGAACACTGAAGCTTTCTTT. Protein sequence: CASSLVAGRRNTEAFF.

This clone was observed a single time. The rearrangement joins TRBV7-3 to TRBJ2-5, with 9 bases matching TRBD1. Germline CDR1 is SGHTA and CDR2 is FQGTGA. The CDR3 has 15 residues. Losses at the gene ends were 5 bases for V and 4 bases for J; bases not matched to a gene: 8. DNA of the CDR3: TGTGCCAGCAGCCCACAACCGGGACAGGGAGAGACCCAGTACTTC. Its translation: CASSPQPGQGETQYF. Combining the CDR3 with reference TRBV7-3 and TRBJ2-5 gives the whole variable domain GAGVSQTPSNKVTEKGKYVELRCDPISGHTALYWYRQSLGQGPEFLIYFQGTGAADDSGLPNDRFFAVRPEGSVSTLKIQRTERGDSAVYLCASSPQPGQGETQYFGPGTRLLVL.

The chain couples TRBV7-2 to TRBJ1-4, with D possibly being TRBD1 (6 bases). V was trimmed by 1 base and J by 9 bases, leaving 18 bases between them. In germline, CDR1 is SGHTA, CDR2 FQGNSA. The CDR3 runs 16 residues. As DNA, the CDR3 is TGTGCCAGCAGCTTAGGTTTGGCACAGGGAATAAAAAAACTGTTTTTT. This gives the protein CASSLGLAQGIKKLFF.

The count of this clone is one. The V call is TRBV30, the J call TRBJ2-1; 10 bases line up with TRBD2. J was trimmed by 4 bases and V by 4 bases; bases with no gene match: 4. This CDR3 comprises 14 residues. CDR1 and CDR2 from the germline V gene are GTSNPN and SVGIG (reference sequence). The CDR3 sequence: CAWKASGGYNEQFF. The CDR3 DNA follows: TGTGCCTGGAAGGCTAGCGGGGGATACAATGAGCAGTTCTTC.

This clone came up a few times. J is TRBJ1-1 and V is TRBV29-1, with a possible D match to TRBD1 (5 bases). This CDR3 is 14 amino acids long. The V and J ends lost 6 bases and 1 base respectively, with 15 bases between them. Germline V gene sequence: CDR1 SQVTM, CDR2 ANQGSEA. CDR3 DNA: TGCAGCGTCCGGGGGTGGGGAACGAACACTGAAGCTTTCTTT. This codes for CSVRGWGTNTEAFF. Full variable domain (remainder filled in from reference TRBV29-1 and TRBJ1-1): SAVISQKPSRDICQRGTSLTIQCQVDSQVTMMFWYRQQPGQSLTLIATANQGSEATYESGFVIDKFPISRPNLTFSTLTVSNMSPEDSSIYLCSVRGWGTNTEAFFGQGTRLTVV.

The sample holds one count of this clone. The chain links TRBV18 to TRBJ1-3; D perhaps matches TRBD1 (5 bases). V was pared by 3 bases and J by 1 base, with 13 bases between. Germline CDR1 and CDR2: KGHSH and LQKENI. The CDR3 consists of 16 residues. This CDR3 reads CASSPVGRLSGNTIYF. CDR3 coding DNA: TGTGCCAGCTCACCGGTGGGGCGCTTGTCTGGAAACACCATATATTTT.

The chain has TRBV7-3 and TRBJ1-2; D unclear. This CDR3 spans 14 amino acids. The germline CDR1 and CDR2 sequences are SGHTA and FQGTGA. Between the trimmed V and J ends, which lost 5 bases and 8 bases, there was a span of 18 bases. DNA of the CDR3: TGTGCCAGCAGCGATGGACGGATTGTACGGGGCTACACCTTC. Protein: CASSDGRIVRGYTF.

The V and J genes are TRBV5-1 and TRBJ2-5, with 9 bases aligning to TRBD2. The CDR3 runs to 17 residues. V lost 0 bases to trimming and J lost 1 base; unmatched junction nucleotides: 7. Germline CDR1 SGHRS, CDR2 YFSETQ. The CDR3 DNA reads TGCGCCAGCAGCTTGGTCCTGGTAGCGGGAGTCCAAGAGACCCAGTACTTC. It encodes CASSLVLVAGVQETQYF.

V usage is TRBV27 and J usage is TRBJ2-3; 10 nucleotides line up with TRBD1. This CDR3 has 15 residues. Per the germline V gene, CDR1 is MNHEY and CDR2 is SMNVEV (reference sequence). Germline trimming cut 3 bases from V and 8 bases from J; bases unmatched to any gene: 8. CDR3: CASSLGQGTTGTQYF. DNA for the CDR3: TGTGCCAGCAGTTTGGGACAGGGGACCACGGGTACGCAGTATTTT.

CDR3 residues: CAWSGPDTQYF. CDR3 DNA: TGTGCCTGGAGTGGGCCAGATACGCAGTATTTT. The chain is built from TRBV30 and TRBJ2-3; no clear D. V was cut by 1 base and J by 4 bases, with 3 bases left in between. This CDR3 contains 11 residues. CDR1 is GTSNPN and CDR2 is SVGIG in the germline V gene (reference sequence).

The V call is TRBV6-6, the J call TRBJ1-1, with D perhaps matching TRBD1 (5 bases). CDR1 is MNHNY, CDR2 SVGAGI, per germline (reference sequence). Trimming pared 6 bases from V and 1 base from J, leaving 12 bases between. The length of the CDR3 is 14 residues. The CDR3 reads CASRHLGQNTEAFF. CDR3 coding DNA: TGTGCCAGCAGGCACCTCGGACAGAACACTGAAGCTTTCTTT.

The V and J genes are TRBV9 and TRBJ1-1; perhaps TRBD1 as D (5 bases). The germline gives CDR1 SGDLS, CDR2 YYNGEE. V lost 4 bases and J lost 3, with 13 bases in between. The CDR3 sequence is 14 residues long. The CDR3 DNA is TGTGCCAGCAGCCCCAGGGTGGAGTACACTGAAGCTTTCTTT. This sequence encodes CASSPRVEYTEAFF.

The chain links TRBV11-3 to TRBJ2-3, with 7 bases aligning to TRBD2. V was clipped by 0 bases and J by 1 base; unmatched bases: 1. This CDR3 spans 15 amino acids. Germline V gene lookup returns CDR1 SGHNT and CDR2 YENEEA. CDR3 amino acids: CASSLDRGGTDTQYF. The CDR3 DNA sequence: TGTGCCAGCAGCTTAGATCGGGGGGGCACAGATACGCAGTATTTT. Combining the CDR3 with reference TRBV11-3 and TRBJ2-3 gives the whole variable domain EAGVVQSPRYKIIEKKQPVAFWCNPISGHNTLYWYLQNLGQGPELLIRYENEEAVDDSQLPKDRFSAERLKGVDSTLKIQPAELGDSAVYLCASSLDRGGTDTQYFGPGTRLTVL.

In its sample, this clone was seen once. The rearrangement links TRBV11-2 to TRBJ2-1; TRBD2 is a possible D gene (5 bases). Trimming took 0 bases from V and 8 from J, leaving 20 bases between them. The length of the CDR3 is 17 residues. Germline CDR1 reads SGHAT; CDR2 reads FQNNGV. The CDR3 region is CASSLDPWEPGVHEQFF. The CDR3 DNA sequence: TGTGCCAGCAGCTTAGATCCATGGGAGCCCGGGGTCCATGAGCAGTTCTTC.

V gene TRBV6-5 combines with J gene TRBJ2-5; 10 bases agree with TRBD1. The assigned J gene may be wrong: the sequence end matches TRBJ2-7 better. Germline V gives CDR1 MNHEY, CDR2 SVGAGI. The CDR3 is 14 amino acids. CDR3 coding DNA: TGTGCCAGCAGAAGAGACAGGGGGCCCTACGAGCAGTACTTC. Protein product: CASRRDRGPYEQYF.

This clone was observed a handful of times. This chain connects TRBV5-1 to TRBJ1-1, with D hard to call. Per germline, CDR1 SGHRS and CDR2 YFSETQ. This CDR3 has 13 amino acids. The V gene lost 6 bases and the J gene lost 2 bases, with 11 bases spanning the gap. This CDR3 is CASTISLNTEAFF. CDR3 coding DNA: TGCGCCAGCACCATTTCCCTTAACACTGAAGCTTTCTTT.

This chain's CDR3 is CASSPTGLSGNTIYF. The CDR3 region has the DNA TGTGCCAGCTCACCGACAGGGCTCTCTGGAAACACCATATATTTT. The chain has TRBV18 and TRBJ1-3; the match to TRBD1 covers 7 bases. The CDR3 is made up of 15 amino acids. V gave up 3 bases and J gave up 0 bases; unmatched junction bases: 2. Germline values: CDR1 KGHSH, CDR2 LQKENI.

The chain couples TRBV5-1 to TRBJ1-1, with 7 bases aligning to TRBD1. V was clipped by 5 bases and J by 4 bases; unmatched bases: 11. The CDR3 is made up of 15 amino acids. Germline-derived CDR1 and CDR2 are SGHRS and YFSETQ. CDR3 amino acids: CASRRGGVIGTEAFF. The CDR3 nucleotides read TGCGCCAGCAGAAGAGGGGGCGTGATCGGCACTGAAGCTTTCTTT.

The chain is built from TRBV29-1 and TRBJ2-5; tentatively, D is TRBD1 or TRBD2 (6 bases each). V lost 3 bases and J 4 bases, leaving 9 bases between the germline ends. CDR3 length: 12 residues. Germline values: CDR1 SQVTM, CDR2 ANQGSEA. This CDR3 is CSVEGGGETQYF. The CDR3 DNA follows: TGCAGCGTTGAGGGGGGCGGAGAGACCCAGTACTTC.

The chain carries TRBV14 and TRBJ1-2; the match to TRBD1 covers 8 bases. The germline V gene encodes CDR1 SGHDN and CDR2 FVKESK. The J segment lost 8 bases and the V segment lost 6 bases, leaving 11 bases of the junction unmatched. The CDR3 totals 14 residues. The CDR3 sequence: CASSPTSRGQGYTF. Here the CDR3 DNA reads TGTGCCAGCAGTCCAACATCCAGGGGGCAAGGCTACACCTTC.

This chain joins TRBV7-8 and TRBJ2-1; D gene ambiguous. The ends were cut back, 3 bases at V and 4 bases at J, with 10 bases in the middle. The CDR3 extends over 14 amino acids. Per the germline V gene, CDR1 is SGHVS and CDR2 is FQNEAQ. The CDR3 region is CASSFMAVYNEQFF. CDR3 bases: TGTGCCAGCAGCTTTATGGCGGTTTACAATGAGCAGTTCTTC.

The chain joins TRBV19 to TRBJ1-5; a weak D match, TRBD1 (5 bases). The CDR3 loop spans 15 amino acids. Between the trimmed V and J ends, which lost 0 bases and 0 bases, there was a span of 6 bases. In germline, CDR1 is LNHDA, CDR2 SQIVND (reference sequence). DNA for the CDR3: TGTGCCAGTAGTATAGAGGGGACTAGCAATCAGCCCCAGCATTTT. Translating it yields CASSIEGTSNQPQHF.

The V gene is TRBV27, the J gene TRBJ2-5, with a possible D match to TRBD2 (5 bases). The J call is in doubt because the DNA end fits TRBJ2-7 better. Looked up from germline, CDR1 is MNHEY and CDR2 is SMNVEV (reference sequence). The CDR3 runs 14 residues. Written as DNA, the CDR3 is TGTGCCAGCAGTTTAGCCGGGAAACTATACGAGCAGTACTTC. Protein sequence: CASSLAGKLYEQYF.

In DNA, the CDR3 is TGTGCCAGCAGCCGCGGTGGGACAGGGGTGGTTGGTAGTGGCTACACCTTC. Translation: CASSRGGTGVVGSGYTF. The chain has TRBV7-9 and TRBJ1-2; the match to TRBD1 covers 10 bases. The V gene's germline CDR1 is SEHNR and CDR2 FQNEAQ (reference sequence). The junction had 16 bases not matched to a gene; V was cut back by 5 bases and J by 7 bases. This CDR3 is 17 amino acids long.

The rearrangement uses TRBV7-2 and TRBJ2-6, with 8 bases fitting TRBD1. The V gene's germline CDR1 is SGHTA and CDR2 FQGNSA. V lost 5 bases and J lost 8; bases outside the gene matches: 8. CDR3 length: 15 amino acids. The CDR3 bases are TGTGCCAGCAGCCCAGGGCAGGGGGCATCCAACGTCCTGACTTTC. The encoded protein is CASSPGQGASNVLTF.